Sequencing of this TCR beta chain was carried out in a study of blood T cell repertoires in COVID-19 (dated by TCRdb to 2019 to 2021). In terms of the full investigation: The collaborator samples originated in the United States, Italy and Spain and spanned the acute and convalescent phases of COVID-19. A freely available public database, intended as a resource for researchers studying the immune response to SARS-CoV-2, is where the repertoires were released. The sample metadata nearly always contained a de-identified subject ID, COVID-19 status, age in years and sex. Deeply sampled blood TCRbeta repertoires from subjects exposed to, actively infected with, or recovered from COVID-19 were included in the dataset. HLA class I and class II types, where available, came from metadata supplied by the sample provider rather than from assay-based typing. Samples were obtained from the ongoing ImmuneRACE study (first 160 participants) and from 1,254 subjects provided by 6 global collaborators. The prospective study material was composed of cDNA or gDNA derived from T cells, B-cell-depleted T cells, or PBMCs. General conclusions and limits of the study: The quantity of clinical and demographic metadata differed by source and by participant and was supplied without curation.

The germline V gene (reference sequence) supplies CDR1 LNHDA and CDR2 SQIVND. CDR3 length: 13 amino acids, cysteine to phenylalanine. Just the 39-base CDR3 DNA is kept, in frame starting at base 1. The V end loses 4 bases and the J end loses 5 bases, and a stretch of 11 bases separates them. Whole blood was collected in K2EDTA tubes by collaborating institutions according to the institutions' own protocols. For TCRbeta analysis, collaborators shipped samples as frozen whole blood, isolated PBMCs, or DNA extracted from either of those sample types. The immunoSEQ Assay, a bias-controlled multiplex PCR, was used to amplify TCRbeta CDR3 regions from genomic DNA. The original pipeline was this. Nucleated cell counts per sample were estimated from amplification of reference gene primers within the assay. To quantify the absolute abundance of each unique TCRbeta CDR3 rearrangement, sequence reads were collapsed and filtered. For each sample, productive Simpson clonality was calculated as the square root of Simpson's diversity index across productive rearrangements. TCRdb provides this immuneACCESS table in a form limited to in-frame rearrangements. Some clones are lacking; in checked studies, under half of them reflect an unresolved V gene, and why the rest are absent is not known. Clone size and the V and J calls come from that table; the DNA yielded D and trimming. The sample table contains a few hundred thousand clones; only one count was recorded for more than 85% of them. More than 0.75% of the sample comes from the top ten.

A word on this clone: Its antigen is currently not known. No base-level quality is on record; no much larger clone is a single base apart.

This TCR derives from a man under 40 with acute or convalescent COVID-19. Material for sequencing was peripheral blood. The rearranged chain carries TRBV19 and TRBJ1-1, with a tentative D gene TRBD1 over 5 matching bases. The nucleotide sequence reads as follows: TGTGCCAGTAGTACGGGGGGGGAGACTGAAGCTTTCTTT. It specifies CASSTGGETEAFF.